The clone carrying this T cell receptor beta chain appeared many times. Its antigen is currently unknown. Whoever was chosen for sequencing had shown CD8+CD57+ cell expansion by flow cytometry. Each patient had severe acquired aplastic anemia. The data were taken from a study of CD8+CD57+ T cells in acquired aplastic anemia. The study, taken as a whole, reports: Around 29 CD8+ CDR3 sequences were shared between patients and controls.

The use of genomic DNA as template underpinned the TCR beta VDJ and CDR3 profiling. TCRdb processed the reads anew with MiXCR; each CDR3 protein has one entry. The table has about half a million distinct CDR3 sequences, around 30% seen once. The CDR3 is made up of 12 amino acids. In germline, CDR1 is SGHTA, CDR2 FQGNSA. Trimming cost V 1 base and J 8 bases, with 8 bases left between them. The specimen was sorted CD4+, CD8+, or CD8+CD57+ T cells (not recorded which) from PBMCs. The genes are TRBV7-2 and TRBJ1-2; D is unclear. This clonotype was obtained from a human donor with aplastic anemia. CDR3 bases: TGTGCCAGCAGCTTAGTAGGCATGGGCTACACCTTC. Its translation: CASSLVGMGYTF. Full variable domain (remainder filled in from reference TRBV7-2 and TRBJ1-2): GAGVSQSPSNKVTEKGKDVELRCDPISGHTALYWYRQSLGQGLEFLIYFQGNSAPDKSGLPSDRFSAERTGGSVSTLTIQRTQQEDSAVYLCASSLVGMGYTFGSGTRLTVV.